The clone carrying this T cell receptor beta chain was observed a few times. Its specificity is not known. One entry per CDR3 protein, called by TCRdb with MiXCR from the 5' RACE reads. The data hold roughly 350,000 distinct CDR3 sequences, with roughly 15% observed a single time. The data stem from a study of T-cell memory formation after mild COVID-19. Whole-study context: Largely, TCR clusters stayed within a single donor. Study-level points and caveats: Clones contracting across day 15 to 85 had a balanced CD4/CD8 profile; later expanding clones leaned CD4+. CD4+ contracting clones were found mainly in CM and EM, and CD8+ ones in EMRA.

Trimming removed 1 base from V and 5 bases from J, with 11 bases in between. The CDR3 loop spans 15 amino acids. CDR1 LGHNA and CDR2 YSLEER come from the germline V gene. Sequences were obtained from PBMCs or a T cell subset sorted from them (not recorded which). This sequence originates from a man younger than 30 who had mild COVID-19 (a few samples of this study predate the infection). Cell type and time point are not known. V and J are TRBV4-3 and TRBJ1-4; tentatively, D is TRBD1 (5 bases). The CDR3 loop is CASSQAPWGNEKLFF. CDR3 coding DNA: TGCGCCAGCAGCCAAGCTCCGTGGGGCAATGAAAAACTGTTTTTT.